What follows are 32 T cell receptor beta chains derived from one specimen sequenced in a study of T cell repertoires in cytomegalovirus infection. TCRdb reprocessed the reads via MiXCR and lists one record per CDR3 protein. The data hold about 490,000 distinct CDR3 sequences, with more than 25% observed a single time. The sequenced sample consisted of PBMCs. The source of these receptors is a human donor in good health (CMV status not recorded). Some clones in this sample may be carry-over from other donors' samples.

This clonotype was recorded a few times. The J gene is TRBJ2-7, the V gene TRBV4-2; maybe TRBD2 (6 bases). The V end lost 1 base, the J end lost 4 bases, and 20 bases lay between the germline ends. Per the germline V gene, CDR1 is LGHNA and CDR2 is YNFKEQ. The CDR3 sequence is 17 residues long. CDR3 in amino acids: CASSQAPQLAGGYEQYF. The CDR3 bases are TGTGCCAGCAGCCAAGCTCCCCAACTAGCAGGAGGGTACGAGCAGTACTTC.

The V gene is TRBV4-1, the J gene TRBJ2-3; 10 nucleotides match TRBD1. The CDR3 covers 16 residues. The V and J ends lost 7 bases and 0 bases, in that order; junction bases with no gene match: 7. Germline lookup yields CDR1 MGHRA and CDR2 YSYEKL. The CDR3, as DNA: TGCGCCAGCACAGTCAGACAGGGGGCAAGCACAGATACGCAGTATTTT. Translation gives CASTVRQGASTDTQYF.

This clonotype appeared many times. The chain employs TRBV7-8 and TRBJ2-5; no reliable D call. This CDR3 has 16 residues. Germline CDR1 SGHVS, CDR2 FQNEAQ. Trimming cost V 1 base and J 2 bases, with 14 bases left between them. CDR3: CASSLGLTMIQETQYF. Written as DNA, the CDR3 is TGTGCCAGCAGCTTAGGGCTGACGATGATACAAGAGACCCAGTACTTC. The whole variable domain, remainder taken from reference TRBV7-8 and TRBJ2-5, is GAGVSQSPRYKVAKRGQDVALRCDPISGHVSLFWYQQALGQGPEFLTYFQNEAQLDKSGLPSDRFFAERPEGSVSTLKIQRTQQEDSAVYLCASSLGLTMIQETQYFGPGTRLLVL.

In this sample, this clonotype turned up many times. The V and J genes are TRBV7-8 and TRBJ2-1, with D hard to call. The V end lost 1 base, the J end lost 2 bases, and 9 bases lay between the germline ends. This CDR3 spans 15 amino acids. Germline CDR1 and CDR2: SGHVS and FQNEAQ. CDR3 in DNA: TGTGCCAGCAGCTTAGACCCAGCGCCCTACAATGAGCAGTTCTTC. Protein product: CASSLDPAPYNEQFF.

J is TRBJ2-1 and V is TRBV6-6; TRBD2 aligns across 10 bases. The junction had 8 bases not matched to a gene; V was cut back by 7 bases and J by 5 bases. The CDR3 is 15 residues long. Germline CDR1 MNHNY, CDR2 SVGAGI (reference sequence). CDR3 residues: CASTDSGRSHNEQFF. CDR3 DNA: TGTGCCAGCACCGATAGCGGGAGGAGCCACAATGAGCAGTTCTTC.

The genes are TRBV6-4 and TRBJ1-1, with D tentatively TRBD1 (6 bases). This CDR3 comprises 14 residues. Germline lookup yields CDR1 MRHNA and CDR2 SNTAGT. V was pared by 6 bases and J by 4 bases, with 15 bases between. For the CDR3, the DNA is TGTGCCAGCAGGCGTGGGGGCATGGCCACTGAAGCTTTCTTT. It specifies CASRRGGMATEAFF.

This clonotype was recorded many times. V is TRBV7-2 and J is TRBJ2-1; a weak D match, TRBD2 (6 bases). Germline V gives CDR1 SGHTA, CDR2 FQGNSA. Deletions cut 3 bases from V and 2 bases from J, with 11 bases between. This CDR3 spans 15 amino acids. CDR3 sequence (DNA): TGTGCCAGCAGCTTTCACGCGGGACCCTACAATGAGCAGTTCTTC. It encodes CASSFHAGPYNEQFF.

The CDR3: CASSRRDPEAGELFF. CDR3 nucleotide sequence: TGTGCCAGCAGCCGCCGGGACCCTGAGGCCGGGGAGCTGTTTTTT. V is TRBV7-6 and J is TRBJ2-2; D tentatively fits TRBD1 or TRBD2 (5 bases each). This CDR3 is 15 amino acids long. The V end lost 5 bases, the J end lost 6 bases, and 16 bases lay between the germline ends. Per germline, CDR1 SGHVS and CDR2 FNYEAQ.

This clonotype was seen more than once but under ten times. V is TRBV6-1 and J is TRBJ2-7, with D uncertain. In germline, CDR1 is MNHNS, CDR2 SASEGT. V was shortened by 0 bases and J by 7 bases, with 7 bases between the two germline ends. This CDR3 region has 12 residues. The CDR3 DNA sequence: TGTGCCAGCAGTGAAGCGCTAAGGGAGCAGTACGTC. Its protein is CASSEALREQYV.

This clonotype occurred a few times. This rearrangement joins TRBV7-8 to TRBJ2-7; D call uncertain. From germline, CDR1 is SGHVS and CDR2 FQNEAQ. V dropped 4 bases and J dropped 2 bases, with 15 bases sitting between them. This CDR3 has 15 residues. The CDR3 DNA follows: TGTGCCAGCAGCTCCCTGGTAGGGCTCGCCTACGAGCAGTACTTC. Its translation is CASSSLVGLAYEQYF.

This clonotype has more than one count but fewer than ten. The CDR3 region has the DNA TGTGCCAGCAGTTTTTACGTCACTCAGCCCCAGCATTTT. Translation: CASSFYVTQPQHF. This chain links TRBV12-3 or TRBV12-4 with TRBJ1-5; no firm D call. The CDR3 loop spans 13 amino acids. Trimming left V 3 bases short and J 6 bases short, with 9 bases between.

There are many counts of this clonotype. The rearrangement links TRBV6-1 to TRBJ2-3; tentatively, D is TRBD2 (6 bases). Trimming stripped 0 bases from V and 4 bases from J, with 11 bases between. CDR1 MNHNS and CDR2 SASEGT come from the germline V gene. The CDR3 length is 15 residues. The CDR3 sequence is CASSEAPGVADTQYF. DNA of the CDR3: TGTGCCAGCAGTGAAGCCCCGGGAGTGGCAGATACGCAGTATTTT.

This clonotype was picked up many times. The CDR3 end shows no conserved phenylalanine or tryptophan, and so a read error is likely. Because the CDR3's place on the DNA is in doubt, the DNA is left out and the CDR3 is given as listed by TCRdb. V usage is TRBV7-2 and J usage is TRBJ2-7; the table's D call TRBD2 went unverified against the DNA. The CDR3 has 9 residues if both end residues are counted. The V gene's germline CDR1 is SGHTA and CDR2 FQGNSA. The CDR3 protein is CASSYTSGP.

The chain has TRBV7-9 and TRBJ1-6; D not resolved. Per the germline V gene, CDR1 is SEHNR and CDR2 is FQNEAQ (reference sequence). The V end was cut by 5 bases, the J end by 8 bases, with 13 bases between. This CDR3 comprises 14 residues. The chain's CDR3 is CASSPNIGDSPLHF. The CDR3, as DNA: TGTGCCAGCAGCCCCAATATTGGGGATTCACCCCTCCACTTT. The whole variable domain, filled in from reference TRBV7-9 and TRBJ1-6, reads DTGVSQNPRHKITKRGQNVTFRCDPISEHNRLYWYRQTLGQGPEFLTYFQNEAQLEKSRLLSDRFSAERPKGSFSTLEIQRTEQGDSAMYLCASSPNIGDSPLHFGNGTRLTVT.

The chain recombines TRBV29-1 with TRBJ2-7, with 8 bases lining up with TRBD1. V was clipped by 4 bases and J by 3 bases; unmatched bases: 5. This CDR3 has 13 amino acids. CDR1 is SQVTM and CDR2 is ANQGSEA in the germline V gene. This CDR3 reads CSVGPGGFYEQYV. CDR3 bases: TGCAGCGTTGGTCCAGGGGGCTTCTACGAGCAGTACGTC.

This clonotype was picked up many times. The chain links TRBV12-3 or TRBV12-4 to TRBJ2-7; TRBD1 agrees at 8 bases. The trim removed 5 bases at V and 6 bases at J, leaving 6 bases unmatched. The CDR3 totals 13 residues. This chain's CDR3 is CASSPGQVPEQYF. CDR3 sequence (DNA): TGTGCCAGCAGTCCGGGACAGGTCCCCGAGCAGTACTTC.

V gene TRBV2 combines with J gene TRBJ2-2, with TRBD2 matching 7 bases. This CDR3 spans 14 amino acids. Trimming removed 6 bases from V and 4 bases from J; junction bases left unmatched: 5. Germline V CDR1 and CDR2: SNHLY, FYNNEI. The CDR3 coding sequence is TGTGCCAGCAGCCGAACTAGCGCCACCGGGGAGCTGTTTTTT. It codes for CASSRTSATGELFF.

This clonotype was detected many times. The chain uses TRBV7-6 and TRBJ2-5; either TRBD1 or TRBD2 may supply D (6 bases each). Per germline, CDR1 SGHVS and CDR2 FNYEAQ. Trimming took off 1 base at V and 5 bases at J, with 14 bases between the two ends. The CDR3 contains 15 residues. The CDR3 DNA reads TGTGCCAGCAGCTTAGGAGAGGGGGGTCGGGAGACCCAGTACTTC. Protein product: CASSLGEGGRETQYF. Combining the CDR3 with reference TRBV7-6 and TRBJ2-5 gives the whole variable domain GAGVSQSPRYKVTKRGQDVALRCDPISGHVSLYWYRQALGQGPEFLTYFNYEAQQDKSGLPNDRFSAERPEGSISTLTIQRTEQRDSAMYRCASSLGEGGRETQYFGPGTRLLVL.

The chain employs TRBV7-8 and TRBJ1-3; no definite D call. V lost 5 bases and J 0 bases, leaving 14 bases between the germline ends. Germline V lookup: CDR1 SGHVS, CDR2 FQNEAQ. CDR3 size: 16 residues. DNA of the CDR3: TGTGCCAGCAGCCCCCGACACGGCATCTCTGGAAACACCATATATTTT. The encoded protein is CASSPRHGISGNTIYF.

The CDR3 loop is CASSLGKSTNEKLFF. In nucleotides, the CDR3 is TGTGCCAGCAGTTTAGGGAAGTCCACTAATGAAAAACTGTTTTTT. J is TRBJ1-4 and V is TRBV28; D remains unclear. Per the germline V gene, CDR1 is MDHEN and CDR2 is SYDVKM. V lost 2 bases and J lost 2, with 9 bases in between. The CDR3 is 15 residues long.

V usage is TRBV4-2 and J usage is TRBJ2-7; D is ambiguous. V was pared by 0 bases and J by 0 bases, with 12 bases between. The CDR3 is made up of 16 amino acids. Germline V lookup: CDR1 LGHNA, CDR2 YNFKEQ. The CDR3 protein is CASSQEGRRISYEQYF. The CDR3 DNA reads as TGTGCCAGCAGCCAAGAAGGAAGACGGATCTCCTACGAGCAGTACTTC.

The rearrangement uses TRBV5-4 and TRBJ1-1, with unresolved D. CDR3 size: 13 residues. Germline V gene data show CDR1 as SGHNT and CDR2 as YYREEE (reference sequence). V was clipped by 1 base and J by 0 bases, with 4 bases between them. The CDR3 region is CASSLFMNTEAFF. For the CDR3, the DNA is TGTGCCAGCAGCTTGTTCATGAACACTGAAGCTTTCTTT.

This clonotype has ten or more counts. The CDR3 sequence is CASSDPPDLSSLHF. The CDR3 region has the DNA TGTGCCAGCAGCGATCCTCCGGACCTTTCGTCCCTCCACTTT. This chain joins TRBV7-2 and TRBJ1-6; D remains ambiguous. CDR1 and CDR2 (germline): SGHTA, FQGNSA. The CDR3 is made up of 14 amino acids. V gave up 5 bases and J gave up 14 bases, with 19 bases separating them.

The chain links TRBV20-1 to TRBJ1-2, with D hard to call. Germline V gives CDR1 DFQATT, CDR2 SNEGSKA (reference sequence). The V end was cut by 2 bases, the J end by 0 bases, with 16 bases between. CDR3 size: 16 residues. As DNA, the CDR3 is TGCAGTGCTAGATACCCCGCCGGGATCGCTAACTATGGCTACACCTTC. It encodes CSARYPAGIANYGYTF.

The chain combines TRBV27 with TRBJ2-5; possibly TRBD1 or TRBD2 for D (7 bases each). Germline assignment: CDR1 MNHEY and CDR2 SMNVEV (reference sequence). The CDR3 is made up of 18 amino acids. Trimming took 5 bases from V and 3 from J, leaving 25 bases between them. CDR3 nucleotide sequence: TGTGCCAGCAGTATCTATTACCTGACAGGGAGGGAGAAAGAGACCCAGTACTTC. As protein: CASSIYYLTGREKETQYF.

The chain joins TRBV5-4 to TRBJ2-1, with 13 nucleotides matching TRBD2. The germline CDR1 and CDR2 sequences are SGHNT and YYREEE (reference sequence). V trimming: 4 bases; J trimming: 9 bases; junction bases outside the gene matches: 10. This CDR3 spans 16 amino acids. The CDR3: CASSPGGTSGNIEQFF. The CDR3 DNA follows: TGTGCCAGCAGCCCCGGCGGGACTAGCGGGAACATTGAGCAGTTCTTC.

There are a few counts of this clonotype. The chain recombines TRBV19 with TRBJ2-6; D could derive from TRBD1 or TRBD2 (5 bases each). Trimming stripped 3 bases from V and 0 bases from J, with 6 bases between. CDR1 is LNHDA and CDR2 is SQIVND in the germline V gene (reference sequence). CDR3 length: 15 residues. The CDR3 DNA reads TGTGCCAGTAGTATCGGGGCCTCTGGGGCCAACGTCCTGACTTTC. This encodes CASSIGASGANVLTF.

This clonotype was detected many times. V and J are TRBV12-5 and TRBJ1-5, with 9 bases identical to TRBD1. Trimming at V came to 4 bases and at J to 4 bases, leaving 20 bases not matched to a gene. The CDR3 covers 20 residues. CDR1 and CDR2 (germline): LGHNT, FRNRAP. DNA for the CDR3: TGTGCTAGTGGTTCCCCGAAACCTCCGGACAGGGGACACGGGAATCAGCCCCAGCATTTT. Its protein is CASGSPKPPDRGHGNQPQHF.

The chain links TRBV19 to TRBJ1-6; D call uncertain. This CDR3 region has 15 residues. Germline V CDR1 and CDR2: LNHDA, SQIVND (reference sequence). Trimming removed 5 bases from V and 7 bases from J, with 15 bases in between. CDR3 sequence: CASSLQTSGNSPLHF. The CDR3 nucleotides are TGTGCCAGTAGTTTACAGACGAGCGGAAATTCACCCCTCCACTTT. The full variable domain, in which reference TRBV19 and TRBJ1-6 provide the parts outside the CDR3, is DGGITQSPKYLFRKEGQNVTLSCEQNLNHDAMYWYRQDPGQGLRLIYYSQIVNDFQKGDIAEGYSVSREKKESFPLTVTSAQKNPTAFYLCASSLQTSGNSPLHFGNGTRLTVT.

In this sample, this clonotype turned up many times. The chain links TRBV7-2 to TRBJ2-2; D may be TRBD2 (5 bases). The ends were cut back, 9 bases at V and 2 bases at J, with 13 bases in the middle. CDR1 is SGHTA and CDR2 is FQGNSA in the germline V gene. The CDR3 length is 14 residues. The CDR3 reads CASRLAGNTGELFF. Here the CDR3 DNA reads TGTGCCAGTCGGCTAGCCGGTAACACCGGGGAGCTGTTTTTT.

The chain recombines TRBV6-5 with TRBJ1-3; 8 bases align to TRBD1. Germline CDR1 is MNHEY and CDR2 is SVGAGI. CDR3 size: 16 residues. The V gene end was trimmed by 6 bases and the J gene end by 1 base; junction bases not matched to a gene: 8. CDR3 amino acids: CASSRGQGLSGNTIYF. Here the CDR3 DNA reads TGTGCCAGCAGCCGCGGACAGGGACTGTCTGGAAACACCATATATTTT.

In its sample, this clonotype was seen many times. This chain uses TRBV7-2 with TRBJ1-3, with no clear D. This CDR3 comprises 16 residues. The V gene lost 5 bases and the J gene lost 1 base, with 15 bases spanning the gap. Per the germline V gene, CDR1 is SGHTA and CDR2 is FQGNSA. In DNA, the CDR3 is TGTGCCAGCAGCGCCCAAACAAGGTTATCTGGAAACACCATATATTTT. Translated: CASSAQTRLSGNTIYF.